This record looks at one T cell receptor beta chain sequence and its context. Other nucleotide sequences from this sample produce the same CDR3. The data are from a study of shared clonotypes between healthy human individuals. CDR1 is SGHVS and CDR2 is FQNEAQ in the germline V gene. Trimming stripped 2 bases from V and 5 bases from J, with 7 bases between. CDR3 length: 12 residues. The data were produced by immunoSEQ multiplex PCR, yet TCRdb's version contains in-frame clones alone and is incomplete. This table holds roughly 680,000 clones, just under 75% found once. This sequence originates from a woman in her 30s in good health. The sequencing sample was made of memory CD4+ T cells sorted from blood. The subset is: CD45RA-negative fraction. The V call is TRBV7-8, the J call TRBJ2-7; a weak D match, TRBD1 (5 bases). The CDR3 DNA reads as TGTGCCAGCAGCTTAAGGGGCCACGAGCAGTACTTC. It is translated as CASSLRGHEQYF.